This paragraph reports one T cell receptor (beta chain). It was with 60 Vbeta and 13 Jbeta primers that the PCR ran. The assay was immunoSEQ multiplex PCR, and TCRdb's table has in-frame clones only and misses some. The sample has some 130,000 clones, about 80% seen once; the top ten hold 4%. This sample was taken from a study of cytomegalovirus exposure and HLA in healthy donors. The germline gives CDR1 MGHRA, CDR2 YSYEKL. Trimming stripped 2 bases from V and 0 bases from J, with 12 bases between. The CDR3 totals 16 residues. The V gene is TRBV4-1, the J gene TRBJ2-3; TRBD1 might be the D (5 bases). This TCR came from a middle-aged woman in good health and CMV-seronegative. The source material was PBMCs. The CDR3 here is CASSQLGESSTDTQYF. CDR3 in DNA: TGCGCCAGCAGCCAACTAGGGGAATCTAGCACAGATACGCAGTATTTT.